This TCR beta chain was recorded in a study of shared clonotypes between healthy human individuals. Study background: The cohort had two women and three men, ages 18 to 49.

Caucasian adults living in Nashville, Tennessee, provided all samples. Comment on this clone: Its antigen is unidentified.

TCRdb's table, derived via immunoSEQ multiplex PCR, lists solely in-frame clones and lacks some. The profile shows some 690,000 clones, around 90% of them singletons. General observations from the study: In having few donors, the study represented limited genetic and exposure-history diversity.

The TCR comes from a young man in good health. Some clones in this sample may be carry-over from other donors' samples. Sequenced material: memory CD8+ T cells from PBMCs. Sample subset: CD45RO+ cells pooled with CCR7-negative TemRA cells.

CDR3 nucleotides: TGTGCCAGCAGCCCAGGTCTCGCCCTTTCCCACGAGCAGTACTTC. This encodes CASSPGLALSHEQYF. This sequence joins TRBV11-2 and TRBJ2-7, with D unresolved. This CDR3 is built from 15 residues. The V end lost 5 bases, the J end lost 5 bases, and 19 bases lay between the germline ends. In germline, CDR1 is SGHAT, CDR2 FQNNGV. Full variable domain (rest looked up from reference TRBV11-2 and TRBJ2-7): EAGVAQSPRYKIIEKRQSVAFWCNPISGHATLYWYQQILGQGPKLLIQFQNNGVVDDSQLPKDRFSAERLKGVDSTLKIQPAKLEDSAVYLCASSPGLALSHEQYFGPGTRLTVT.